This T cell receptor (beta chain) originates from a study of blood T cell repertoires in COVID-19 (dated by TCRdb to 2020 to 2022). A note on the overall study: The collaborator samples originated in the United States, Italy and Spain and spanned the acute and convalescent phases of COVID-19. The prospective study material was composed of cDNA or gDNA derived from T cells, B-cell-depleted T cells, or PBMCs. Deeply sampled blood TCRbeta repertoires from subjects exposed to, actively infected with, or recovered from COVID-19 were included in the dataset. A freely available public database, intended as a resource for researchers studying the immune response to SARS-CoV-2, is where the repertoires were released. The samples were drawn from the first 160 participants of the ongoing ImmuneRACE study and from more than 1,000 subjects provided by 6 global collaborators. A de-identified subject ID, COVID-19 status, age in years and sex were almost always included in the sample metadata. Where HLA class I and class II types were available, the types were taken from metadata supplied by the sample provider, not from assay-based typing. What the work shows at the level of the full study, not this receptor alone: How much clinical and demographic metadata was included differed by source and by participant, and the metadata was provided uncurated.

Another Seattle source contributed samples from volunteer blood donors who had recovered from COVID-19. The collaborating institutions used their own protocols to collect whole blood in K2EDTA tubes. For TCRbeta analysis, collaborators shipped samples as frozen whole blood, isolated PBMCs, or DNA extracted from either of those sample types. On this clone: Its recognized antigen is unknown. No much larger clone is present one base from it, and per-base qualities are unavailable.

The CDR3, from cysteine to phenylalanine, totals 15 residues. The sequence is cut down to CDR3 DNA, 45 bases in frame from base 1. V gives up 1 base and J gives up 7 bases, and the segment between their germline ends measures 14 bases. CDR1 and CDR2 were assigned from the germline V gene as SNHLY and FYNNEI. The immunoSEQ Assay, a bias-controlled multiplex PCR, was used to amplify TCRbeta CDR3 regions from genomic DNA. The source study handled its data this way. The number of nucleated cells in each sample was estimated from the amplification of reference gene primers within the assay. To quantify the absolute abundance of each unique TCRbeta CDR3 rearrangement, sequence reads were collapsed and filtered. For each sample, productive Simpson clonality was calculated as the square root of Simpson's diversity index across productive rearrangements. Drawn from immuneACCESS, this table holds only the in-frame rearrangements with V and J called that TCRdb kept. Clones are partly lost; checked studies trace under half to an unresolved V gene and leave the rest unexplained. From that table come the V and J calls and clone size; the DNA was used to work out D and trimming. In all, the sample holds over 200,000 clones, and approximately 83% of those were seen once. The biggest ten clones account for just over 3% of the sample.

Sequenced input: peripheral blood. The clonotype was recovered from a woman aged 30 to 39 who had recovered from COVID-19. Recombination linked TRBV2 to TRBJ2-1, with a weak D call of TRBD2 (7 bases match). The nucleotide sequence is TGTGCCAGCAGTGAAGAGGGGGGGTCTTGGAATGAGCAGTTCTTC. It codes for CASSEEGGSWNEQFF. With the rest looked up from the reference TRBV2 and TRBJ2-1 genes rather than sequenced, the full variable domain is EPEVTQTPSHQVTQMGQEVILRCVPISNHLYFYWYRQILGQKVEFLVSFYNNEISEKSEIFDDQFSVERPDGSNFTLKIRSTKLEDSAMYFCASSEEGGSWNEQFFGPGTRLTVL.